This record concerns one TCR beta chain sequence. What it binds is unknown. The data originate from a study of long-term antiretroviral therapy in people with HIV. About the study: The study's earliest collections predate the 2015 immediate-ART recommendation by about a decade.

With V trimmed by 0 bases and J by 7 bases, 13 bases remained unmatched. The CDR3 covers 17 residues. Germline-derived CDR1 and CDR2 are SGHNT and YYREEE (reference sequence). At the survey level, the v3.0 immunoSEQ assay was run. The assay was immunoSEQ multiplex PCR, and TCRdb's table has in-frame clones only and misses some. The sample consists of about 30,000 clones, approximately 93% of them appearing once. Study-wide results and limits: Regardless of time point, clones expanded before ART dominated the repertoire.

Sequenced here: unsorted PBMCs, sampled around 6.3 years after starting antiretroviral therapy. The clonotype originates from a woman between 40 and 55 years old with HIV. The V and J genes are TRBV5-4 and TRBJ2-4; 7 nucleotides agree with TRBD1. The CDR3 DNA follows: TGTGCCAGCAGCTTGGTTTGGGGTACAGGGGACGGGAACATTCAGTACTTC. Translation: CASSLVWGTGDGNIQYF.